This is a list of T cell receptor beta chains from one sample in a study of cytomegalovirus exposure and HLA in healthy donors. Repertoires were generated with immunoSEQ multiplex PCR, while TCRdb's copy carries only in-frame clones and drops some. The table records some 210,000 clones, 77% of them present only once. The sequenced sample was PBMCs. These TCRs come from a woman under 40 in good health and CMV-seropositive. Both conserved end residues are part of each CDR3. A D gene is named only where the DNA matches it firmly. Some rows mark clone size as missing; the rest say once, few, many or name a class of expanded clone.

length,J,size,D,V,CDR3,DNA
15,TRBJ2-1,.,TRBD2,TRBV11-2,CASSWGTSGFNEQFF,TGTGCCAGCAGCTGGGGGACTAGCGGGTTCAATGAGCAGTTCTTC
16,TRBJ2-2,.,TRBD2,TRBV6-5,CASSYLSGGATGELFF,TGTGCCAGCAGTTATCTCAGCGGGGGGGCCACCGGGGAGCTGTTTTTT
14,TRBJ2-7,.,TRBD2,TRBV27,CASSLAGATYEQYF,TGTGCCAGCAGTTTAGCGGGAGCCACCTACGAGCAGTACTTC
16,TRBJ1-3,once,.,TRBV12-2,CASRFDRGFSGNTIYF,TGTGCAAGTCGCTTCGACAGGGGGTTCTCTGGAAACACCATATATTTT
14,TRBJ2-7,few,TRBD1,TRBV6-1,CASRTGTGVYEQYF,TGTGCCAGCAGGACCGGGACAGGGGTCTACGAGCAGTACTTC
12,TRBJ1-2,.,.,TRBV14,CASGRPFYGYTF,TGTGCCAGCGGGCGTCCCTTCTATGGCTACACCTTC
15,TRBJ2-7,.,.,TRBV6-1,CASSELRYSAYEQYF,TGTGCCAGCAGTGAACTCAGGTATTCAGCCTACGAGCAGTACTTC
16,TRBJ1-2,once,.,TRBV5-1,CASSLQFGGGGYGYTF,TGCGCCAGCAGCCTGCAATTTGGGGGAGGAGGCTATGGCTACACCTTC
14,TRBJ2-3,once,.,TRBV9,CASSGEGETDTQYF,TGTGCCAGCAGTGGCGAGGGGGAAACAGATACGCAGTATTTT
13,TRBJ2-7,.,TRBD1,TRBV27,CASRLDRAYEQYF,TGTGCCAGCAGATTGGACAGGGCCTACGAGCAGTACTTC
13,TRBJ1-1,.,.,TRBV11-2,CAILQGDNTEAFF,TGTGCCATCCTACAGGGAGATAACACTGAAGCTTTCTTT
12,TRBJ2-2,.,.,TRBV6-6,CASSSASGELFF,TGTGCCAGCAGCTCCGCCAGCGGGGAGCTGTTTTTT
18,TRBJ2-2,.,TRBD2,TRBV4-2,CASSKGLAGAKYTGELFF,TGTGCCAGCAGCAAGGGACTAGCGGGAGCGAAGTACACCGGGGAGCTGTTTTTT
16,TRBJ1-2,once,.,TRBV18,CASSPNRQGKNYGYTF,TGTGCCAGCTCACCTAACAGGCAGGGAAAAAACTATGGCTACACCTTC
14,TRBJ1-6,once,TRBD1,TRBV30,CAWSVGTGPGALHF,TGTGCCTGGAGTGTCGGGACAGGGCCTGGGGCCCTCCACTTT
11,TRBJ1-2,.,.,TRBV7-9,CASSFDAGYTF,TGTGCCAGCAGCTTTGACGCGGGTTACACCTTC
14,TRBJ1-1,.,TRBD1,TRBV6-6,CASSWRTGNTEAFF,TGTGCCAGCAGTTGGAGGACAGGGAACACTGAAGCTTTCTTT
18,TRBJ2-3,few,.,TRBV11-2,CASSLGFWGRADTDTQYF,TGTGCCAGCAGCTTAGGATTTTGGGGCAGGGCCGATACGGATACGCAGTATTTT
17,TRBJ2-3,.,TRBD2,TRBV6-1,CASSAITTSPYRGTQYF,TGTGCCAGCAGTGCCATTACGACTAGCCCTTATCGGGGTACGCAGTATTTT
12,TRBJ1-1,.,.,TRBV11-1,CASGGGGTEAFF,TGTGCCAGCGGTGGGGGGGGCACTGAAGCTTTCTTT
13,TRBJ2-7,few,.,TRBV27,CASSLTVALEQYF,TGTGCCAGCAGTTTGACAGTTGCCCTGGAGCAGTACTTC
17,TRBJ2-2,.,TRBD2,TRBV30,CAWSELAGGPFTGELFF,TGTGCCTGGAGTGAGTTAGCGGGAGGGCCCTTCACCGGGGAGCTGTTTTTT
16,TRBJ2-3,.,.,TRBV9,CASSVAEYLGTDTQYF,TGTGCCAGCAGCGTTGCCGAGTACTTGGGCACAGATACGCAGTATTTT
13,TRBJ1-2,.,.,TRBV28,CASSPPPGYGYTF,TGTGCCAGCAGTCCGCCCCCGGGGTATGGCTACACCTTC
16,TRBJ2-7,.,TRBD1,TRBV5-1,CASSLGGGRTSYEQYF,TGCGCCAGCAGCTTGGGAGGGGGCAGAACTTCCTACGAGCAGTACTTC
16,TRBJ2-5,.,TRBD1,TRBV7-2,CASSLVRTGGAETQYF,TGTGCCAGCAGCTTAGTCCGGACAGGGGGGGCGGAGACCCAGTACTTC
16,TRBJ1-6,once,.,TRBV7-9,CASSLEYGQPNAPLHF,TGTGCCAGCAGCTTAGAATACGGACAGCCTAATGCACCCCTCCACTTT
17,TRBJ2-1,few,TRBD1,TRBV5-1,CASSLATLGTAYNEQFF,TGCGCCAGCAGCTTGGCCACGCTAGGGACAGCCTACAATGAGCAGTTCTTC
13,TRBJ2-3,once,TRBD1,TRBV4-2,CASSQAQGYTQYF,TGTGCCAGCAGCCAAGCACAGGGGTATACGCAGTATTTT
14,TRBJ2-2,.,.,TRBV4-1,CASSPRSDRFALFF,TGCGCCAGCAGCCCCCGATCCGATAGATTCGCGCTGTTTTTT
15,TRBJ2-3,.,TRBD2,TRBV7-2,CASSLGTISTDTQYF,TGTGCCAGCAGCCTCGGGACTATCAGCACAGATACGCAGTATTTT
13,TRBJ2-1,.,.,TRBV5-1,CASSLLTPQGQFF,TGCGCCAGCAGCTTGTTAACCCCGCAGGGCCAGTTCTTC
14,TRBJ2-1,.,TRBD2,TRBV11-2,CASSLMLAGNEQFF,TGTGCCAGCAGCTTAATGTTAGCGGGAAATGAGCAGTTCTTC
14,TRBJ1-2,.,.,TRBV7-2,CASSLQGINYGYTF,TGTGCCAGCAGCTTGCAGGGGATTAACTATGGCTACACCTTC
16,TRBJ2-2,.,.,TRBV9,CASSAQPAGPTGELFF,TGTGCCAGCAGCGCCCAACCTGCAGGCCCAACCGGGGAGCTGTTTTTT